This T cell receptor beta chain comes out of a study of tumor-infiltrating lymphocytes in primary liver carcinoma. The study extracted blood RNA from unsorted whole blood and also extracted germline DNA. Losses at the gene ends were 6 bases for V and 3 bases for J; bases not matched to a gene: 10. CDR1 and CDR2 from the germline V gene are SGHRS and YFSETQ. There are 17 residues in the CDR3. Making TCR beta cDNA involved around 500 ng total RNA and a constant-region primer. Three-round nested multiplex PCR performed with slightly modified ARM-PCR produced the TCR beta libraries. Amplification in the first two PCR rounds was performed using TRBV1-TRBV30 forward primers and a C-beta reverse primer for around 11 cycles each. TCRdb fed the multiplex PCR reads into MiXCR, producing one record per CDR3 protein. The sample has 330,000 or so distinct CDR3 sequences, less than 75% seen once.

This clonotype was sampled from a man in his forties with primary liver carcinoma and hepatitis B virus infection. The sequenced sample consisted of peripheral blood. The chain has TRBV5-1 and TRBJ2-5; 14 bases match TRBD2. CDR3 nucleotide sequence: TGCGCCAGCAACCCGGGACTAGCGGGAGTCAGAGAAGAGACCCAGTACTTC. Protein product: CASNPGLAGVREETQYF.